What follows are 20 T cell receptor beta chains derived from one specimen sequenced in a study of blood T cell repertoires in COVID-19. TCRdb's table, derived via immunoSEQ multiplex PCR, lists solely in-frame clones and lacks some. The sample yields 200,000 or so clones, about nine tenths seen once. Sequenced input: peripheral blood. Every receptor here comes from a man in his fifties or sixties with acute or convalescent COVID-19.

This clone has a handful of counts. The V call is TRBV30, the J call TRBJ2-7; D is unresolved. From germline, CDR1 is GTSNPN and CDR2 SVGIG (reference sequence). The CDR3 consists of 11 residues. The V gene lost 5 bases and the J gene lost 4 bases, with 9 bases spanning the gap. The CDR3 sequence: CAWQENYEQYF. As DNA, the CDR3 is TGTGCCTGGCAGGAAAATTACGAGCAGTACTTC.

Written as DNA, the CDR3 is TGTGCCAGCAGCCGCGCCGTCGCAGGGAACACTGAAGCTTTCTTT. It is translated as CASSRAVAGNTEAFF. The chain links TRBV11-2 to TRBJ1-1, with no clear D. The CDR3 consists of 15 residues. Per the germline V gene, CDR1 is SGHAT and CDR2 is FQNNGV. V was pared by 5 bases and J by 1 base, with 14 bases between.

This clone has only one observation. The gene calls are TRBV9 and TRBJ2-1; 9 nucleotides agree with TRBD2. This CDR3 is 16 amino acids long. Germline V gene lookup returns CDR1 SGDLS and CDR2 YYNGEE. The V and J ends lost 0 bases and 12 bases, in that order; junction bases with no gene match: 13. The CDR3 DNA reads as TGTGCCAGCAGCGTAGTAGGCGGGGGGGCTGTCAGTCGGCAGTTCTTC. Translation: CASSVVGGGAVSRQFF. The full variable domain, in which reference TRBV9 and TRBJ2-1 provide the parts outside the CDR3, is DSGVTQTPKHLITATGQRVTLRCSPRSGDLSVYWYQQSLDQGLQFLIQYYNGEERAKGNILERFSAQQFPDLHSELNLSSLELGDSALYFCASSVVGGGAVSRQFFGPGTRLTVL.

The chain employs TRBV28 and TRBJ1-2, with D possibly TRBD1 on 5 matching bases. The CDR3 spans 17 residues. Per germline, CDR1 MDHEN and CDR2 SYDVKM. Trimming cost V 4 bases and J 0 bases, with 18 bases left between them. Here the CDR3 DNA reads TGTGCCAGCAGTTCCACCCTGCCCACGACAGCTAACTATGGCTACACCTTC. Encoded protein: CASSSTLPTTANYGYTF.

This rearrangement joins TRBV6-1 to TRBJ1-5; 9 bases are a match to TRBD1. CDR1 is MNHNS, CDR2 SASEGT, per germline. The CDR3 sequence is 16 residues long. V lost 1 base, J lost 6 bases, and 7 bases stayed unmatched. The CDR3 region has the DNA TGTGCCAGCAGTGAAGGGTTCCCGACAGGGGGTCAGCCCCAGCATTTT. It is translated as CASSEGFPTGGQPQHF.

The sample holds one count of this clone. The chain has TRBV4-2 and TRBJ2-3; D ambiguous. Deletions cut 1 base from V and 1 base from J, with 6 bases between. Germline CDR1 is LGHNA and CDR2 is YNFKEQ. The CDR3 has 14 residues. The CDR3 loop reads CASSQALRTDTQYF. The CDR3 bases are TGTGCCAGCAGCCAAGCGCTACGCACAGATACGCAGTATTTT.

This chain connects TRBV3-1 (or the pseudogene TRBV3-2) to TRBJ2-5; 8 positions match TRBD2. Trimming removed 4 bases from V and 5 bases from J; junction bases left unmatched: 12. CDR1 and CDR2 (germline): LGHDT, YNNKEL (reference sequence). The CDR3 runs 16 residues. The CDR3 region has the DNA TGTGCCAGCAGCCGGGGCGGGGGGCCTGGTTGGGAGACCCAGTACTTC. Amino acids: CASSRGGGPGWETQYF.

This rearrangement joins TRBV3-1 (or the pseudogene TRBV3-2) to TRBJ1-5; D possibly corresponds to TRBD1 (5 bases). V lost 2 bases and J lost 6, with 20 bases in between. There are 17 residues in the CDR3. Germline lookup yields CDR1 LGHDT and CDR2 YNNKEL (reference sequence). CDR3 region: CASSQCWARAICQPQHF. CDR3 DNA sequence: TGTGCCAGCAGCCAATGTTGGGCCAGGGCGATATGTCAGCCCCAGCATTTT.

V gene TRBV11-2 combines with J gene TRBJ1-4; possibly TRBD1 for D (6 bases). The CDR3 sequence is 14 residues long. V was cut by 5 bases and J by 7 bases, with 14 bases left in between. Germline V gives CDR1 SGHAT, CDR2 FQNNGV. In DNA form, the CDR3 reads TGTGCCAGCAGCACCCGGACAGATCCTGAAAAACTGTTTTTT. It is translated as CASSTRTDPEKLFF.

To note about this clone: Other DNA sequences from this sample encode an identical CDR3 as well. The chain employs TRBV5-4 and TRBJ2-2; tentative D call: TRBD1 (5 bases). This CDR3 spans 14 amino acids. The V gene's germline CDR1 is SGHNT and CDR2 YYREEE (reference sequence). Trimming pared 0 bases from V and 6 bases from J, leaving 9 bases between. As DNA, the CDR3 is TGTGCCAGCAGCTTGGCAGGGATCGCCGGGGAGCTGTTTTTT. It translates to CASSLAGIAGELFF.

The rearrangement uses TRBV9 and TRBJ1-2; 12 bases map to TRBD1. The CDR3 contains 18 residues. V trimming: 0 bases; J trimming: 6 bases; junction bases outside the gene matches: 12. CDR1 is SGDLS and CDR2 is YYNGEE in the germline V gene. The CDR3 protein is CASSVGIFPGTGGDGYTF. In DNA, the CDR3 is TGTGCCAGCAGCGTAGGAATTTTTCCCGGGACAGGGGGCGATGGCTACACCTTC. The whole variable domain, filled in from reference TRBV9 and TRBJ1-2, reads DSGVTQTPKHLITATGQRVTLRCSPRSGDLSVYWYQQSLDQGLQFLIQYYNGEERAKGNILERFSAQQFPDLHSELNLSSLELGDSALYFCASSVGIFPGTGGDGYTFGSGTRLTVV.

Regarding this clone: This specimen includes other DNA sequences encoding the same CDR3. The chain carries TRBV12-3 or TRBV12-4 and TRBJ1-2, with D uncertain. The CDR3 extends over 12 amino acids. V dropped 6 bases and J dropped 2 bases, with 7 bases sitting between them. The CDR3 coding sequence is TGTGCCAGCAGCCCGGGAAACTATGGCTACACCTTC. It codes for CASSPGNYGYTF.

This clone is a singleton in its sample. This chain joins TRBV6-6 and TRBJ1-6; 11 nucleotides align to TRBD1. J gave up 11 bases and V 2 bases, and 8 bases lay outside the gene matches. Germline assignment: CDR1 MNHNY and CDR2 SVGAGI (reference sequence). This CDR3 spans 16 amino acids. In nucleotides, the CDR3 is TGTGCCAGCAGTTACGGCGGACAGGGGGCAGGGGCACCCCTCCACTTT. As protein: CASSYGGQGAGAPLHF.

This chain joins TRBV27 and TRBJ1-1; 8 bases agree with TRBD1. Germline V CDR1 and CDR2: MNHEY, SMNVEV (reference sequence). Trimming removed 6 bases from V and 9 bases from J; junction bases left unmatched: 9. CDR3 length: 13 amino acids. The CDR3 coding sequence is TGTGCCAGCAGGTTCTCGGACAGGGCTAAAGCTTTCTTT. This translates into CASRFSDRAKAFF.

The CDR3 loop is CASSWGDNSPLHF. The CDR3 bases are TGTGCCAGCAGCTGGGGGGATAATTCACCCCTCCACTTT. The chain couples TRBV25-1 to TRBJ1-6; D may be TRBD1 (5 bases). The CDR3 has 13 residues. The germline CDR1 and CDR2 sequences are MGHDK and SYGVNS. The V gene lost 6 bases and the J gene lost 5 bases, with 8 bases spanning the gap.

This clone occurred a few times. This CDR3 is CASSSGARQPQHF. The CDR3 DNA is TGTGCCAGCAGCTCAGGGGCAAGGCAGCCCCAGCATTTT. The gene calls are TRBV7-9 and TRBJ1-5; tentative D call: TRBD1 (6 bases). CDR1 is SEHNR and CDR2 is FQNEAQ in the germline V gene (reference sequence). V gave up 4 bases and J gave up 7 bases, with 11 bases separating them. CDR3 length equals 13 residues.

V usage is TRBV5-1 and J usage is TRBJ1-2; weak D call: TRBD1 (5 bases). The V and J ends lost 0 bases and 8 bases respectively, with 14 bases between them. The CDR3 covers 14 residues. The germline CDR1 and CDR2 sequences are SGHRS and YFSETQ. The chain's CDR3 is CASSLGQSLWGYTF. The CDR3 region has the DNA TGCGCCAGCAGCTTGGGACAGTCCCTCTGGGGCTACACCTTC.

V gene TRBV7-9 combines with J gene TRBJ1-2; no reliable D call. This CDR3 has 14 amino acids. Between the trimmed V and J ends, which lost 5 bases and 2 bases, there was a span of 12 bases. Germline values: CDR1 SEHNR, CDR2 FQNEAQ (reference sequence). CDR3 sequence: CASSPGKVNYGYTF. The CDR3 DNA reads TGTGCCAGCAGCCCAGGAAAGGTGAACTATGGCTACACCTTC.

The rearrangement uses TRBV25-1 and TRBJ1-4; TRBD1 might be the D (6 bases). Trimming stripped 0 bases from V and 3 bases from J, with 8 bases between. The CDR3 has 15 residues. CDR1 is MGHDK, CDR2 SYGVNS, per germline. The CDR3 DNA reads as TGTGCCAGCAGTGAATATAGGACAGCTAATGAAAAACTGTTTTTT. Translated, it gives CASSEYRTANEKLFF. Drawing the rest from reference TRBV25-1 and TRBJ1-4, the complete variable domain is EADIYQTPRYLVIGTGKKITLECSQTMGHDKMYWYQQDPGMELHLIHYSYGVNSTEKGDLSSESTVSRIRTEHFPLTLESARPSHTSQYLCASSEYRTANEKLFFGSGTQLSVL.

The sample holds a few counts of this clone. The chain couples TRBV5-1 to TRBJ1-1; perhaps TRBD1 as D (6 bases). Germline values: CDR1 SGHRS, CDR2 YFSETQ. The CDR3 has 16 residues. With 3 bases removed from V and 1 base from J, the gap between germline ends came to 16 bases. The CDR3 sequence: CASSSRGGPTNTEAFF. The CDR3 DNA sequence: TGCGCCAGCAGCTCCCGAGGGGGACCGACGAACACTGAAGCTTTCTTT.